The 28 T cell receptor beta chains given below trace back to one sample, sequenced in a study of control samples from healthy donors and cancer patients. Profiling relied on immunoSEQ multiplex PCR, and the TCRdb table lists in-frame clones only, not all of them. Of approximately 70,000 clones in the sample, over 75% are singletons; the top ten hold about 4%. The specimen was blood. The receptors originated from a woman aged 50 to 60 in good health.

This clone was observed a handful of times. V is TRBV10-3 and J is TRBJ2-1, with 11 bases identical to TRBD2. Germline-derived CDR1 and CDR2 are ENHRY and SYGVKD. Germline trimming cut 4 bases from V and 5 bases from J; bases unmatched to any gene: 4. The CDR3 loop spans 15 amino acids. The CDR3: CAISGLTSGNNEQFF. The CDR3, as DNA: TGTGCCATCAGTGGGCTGACTAGCGGGAACAATGAGCAGTTCTTC.

The sample holds one count of this clone. This chain joins TRBV21-1 and TRBJ2-7. TRBV21-1 is classified as a pseudogene. There are 10 residues in the CDR3. The CDR3 region has the DNA TGTGCCAGCAGCAAAACCCAGCAGTACTTC. Amino acids: CASSKTQQYF.

The chain employs TRBV5-6 and TRBJ2-3; the D gene is possibly TRBD1 (6 bases). The CDR3 loop spans 17 amino acids. CDR1 and CDR2 (germline): SGHDT, YYEEEE. Trimming cost V 3 bases and J 2 bases, with 19 bases left between them. The CDR3 DNA sequence: TGTGCCAGCAGCTCGAAAGAATGGACAGTTTTCACAGATACGCAGTATTTT. This gives the protein CASSSKEWTVFTDTQYF. The whole variable domain, remainder taken from reference TRBV5-6 and TRBJ2-3, is DAGVTQSPTHLIKTRGQQVTLRCSPKSGHDTVSWYQQALGQGPQFIFQYYEEEERQRGNFPDRFSGHQFPNYSSELNVNALLLGDSALYLCASSSKEWTVFTDTQYFGPGTRLTVL.

This clone has only a few counts. The V and J genes are TRBV7-6 and TRBJ2-3; 7 bases map to TRBD2. CDR1 and CDR2 from the germline V gene are SGHVS and FNYEAQ. The trim removed 5 bases at V and 6 bases at J, leaving 14 bases unmatched. The CDR3 contains 16 residues. The CDR3 here is CASSPIGGGPGDTQYF. As DNA, the CDR3 is TGTGCCAGCAGCCCTATCGGGGGAGGGCCAGGTGATACGCAGTATTTT.

This clone has just one count. The chain couples TRBV5-8 to TRBJ1-4; D call uncertain. This CDR3 region has 15 residues. V lost 0 bases and J lost 5, with 11 bases in between. Germline CDR1 reads SGHTS; CDR2 reads YDEGEE. The CDR3 protein is CASSLGDHSNEKLFF. The CDR3 bases are TGTGCCAGCAGCTTGGGCGACCACAGCAATGAAAAACTGTTTTTT.

V usage is TRBV7-3 and J usage is TRBJ1-3; weak D call: TRBD1 (5 bases). CDR1 is SGHTA, CDR2 FQGTGA, per germline. The CDR3 consists of 13 residues. Trimming left V 5 bases short and J 4 bases short, with 9 bases between. The CDR3: CASSANRGNTIYF. For the CDR3, the DNA is TGTGCCAGCAGCGCAAACAGGGGAAACACCATATATTTT.

The chain links TRBV5-1 to TRBJ2-3; D is undetermined. CDR1 is SGHRS, CDR2 YFSETQ, per germline. This CDR3 has 15 residues. V was trimmed by 0 bases and J by 2 bases, leaving 10 bases between them. The CDR3 sequence is CASSLGISNTDTQYF. CDR3 bases: TGCGCCAGCAGCTTGGGGATTTCTAACACAGATACGCAGTATTTT. Full variable domain (missing parts from reference TRBV5-1 and TRBJ2-3): KAGVTQTPRYLIKTRGQQVTLSCSPISGHRSVSWYQQTPGQGLQFLFEYFSETQRNKGNFPGRFSGRQFSNSRSEMNVSTLELGDSALYLCASSLGISNTDTQYFGPGTRLTVL.

V gene TRBV27 combines with J gene TRBJ2-1, with D perhaps TRBD1 (5 bases). Deletions cut 4 bases from V and 7 bases from J, with 8 bases between. Germline loops: CDR1 MNHEY, CDR2 SMNVEV (reference sequence). The CDR3 loop spans 12 amino acids. CDR3: CASSSKGNEQFF. As DNA, the CDR3 is TGTGCCAGCAGTTCCAAGGGGAATGAGCAGTTCTTC.

The genes are TRBV6-6 and TRBJ1-1; D may be TRBD1 (5 bases). The V end lost 6 bases, the J end lost 8 bases, and 10 bases lay between the germline ends. The CDR3 has 11 amino acids. The germline gives CDR1 MNHNY, CDR2 SVGAGI (reference sequence). The CDR3 DNA reads TGTGCCAGCAGCCACACAGGAGAAGCTTTCTTT. Translation gives CASSHTGEAFF.

This clone was observed a handful of times. This sequence joins TRBV3-1 (or the pseudogene TRBV3-2) and TRBJ1-5; a possible D gene is TRBD1 (5 bases). CDR1 and CDR2 (germline): LGHDT, YNNKEL (reference sequence). The CDR3 is made up of 15 amino acids. The V and J ends lost 2 bases and 6 bases respectively, with 14 bases between them. CDR3 protein: CASSQTPGVTQPQHF. The CDR3 DNA is TGTGCCAGCAGCCAAACACCGGGGGTTACTCAGCCCCAGCATTTT.

The chain uses TRBV29-1 and TRBJ1-2; a weak D match, TRBD1 (5 bases). Germline V gene data show CDR1 as SQVTM and CDR2 as ANQGSEA. CDR3 length: 13 residues. The germline V and J ends were trimmed by 4 bases and 5 bases, with 14 bases remaining between them. CDR3 bases: TGCAGCGTTGTATTGGCAGGGAGGTATGGCTACACCTTC. Translating gives CSVVLAGRYGYTF.

A few counts support this clone. J is TRBJ1-6 and V is TRBV6-4; no clear D. CDR3 length: 16 amino acids. Trimming took 11 bases from V and 0 from J, leaving 17 bases between them. Germline V gene sequence: CDR1 MRHNA, CDR2 SNTAGT. Here the CDR3 reads CASREQPDSYNSPLHF. The CDR3 nucleotides are TGTGCCTCCCGGGAACAGCCGGACTCCTATAATTCACCCCTCCACTTT.

This chain uses TRBV9 with TRBJ2-2; possible D gene TRBD2, 5 bases. The V gene lost 4 bases and the J gene lost 5 bases, with 18 bases spanning the gap. Germline V gene data show CDR1 as SGDLS and CDR2 as YYNGEE. The length of the CDR3 is 16 residues. CDR3 bases: TGTGCCAGCAGCCCTCGCCGCAGCGGAACTACCGGGGAGCTGTTTTTT. Amino acids: CASSPRRSGTTGELFF.

This clone was observed a single time. The rearrangement uses TRBV5-1 and TRBJ1-4, with D possibly matching TRBD1 (5 bases). Trimming took 4 bases from V and 6 from J, leaving 13 bases between them. There are 14 residues in the CDR3. Germline V gene data show CDR1 as SGHRS and CDR2 as YFSETQ. CDR3 protein: CASSTRDADEKLFF. CDR3 in DNA: TGCGCCAGCAGCACCCGGGACGCAGATGAAAAACTGTTTTTT.

This clone appeared a single time. V usage is TRBV19 and J usage is TRBJ2-1; D is undetermined. The CDR3 runs to 13 residues. Germline V gene sequence: CDR1 LNHDA, CDR2 SQIVND (reference sequence). Trimming took 4 bases from V and 6 from J, leaving 10 bases between them. CDR3 in amino acids: CASSSAAGNEQFF. In DNA form, the CDR3 reads TGTGCCAGTAGTAGCGCCGCCGGCAATGAGCAGTTCTTC.

The chain couples TRBV7-6 to TRBJ2-1, with no clear D. Germline CDR1 and CDR2: SGHVS and FNYEAQ. The CDR3 has 12 residues. Trimming took 1 base from V and 9 from J, leaving 7 bases between them. For the CDR3, the DNA is TGTGCCAGCAGCTTAGACGTAGGTGAGCAGTTCTTC. Translation gives CASSLDVGEQFF. Full variable domain (remainder filled in from reference TRBV7-6 and TRBJ2-1): GAGVSQSPRYKVTKRGQDVALRCDPISGHVSLYWYRQALGQGPEFLTYFNYEAQQDKSGLPNDRFSAERPEGSISTLTIQRTEQRDSAMYRCASSLDVGEQFFGPGTRLTVL.

The chain combines TRBV28 with TRBJ1-2; TRBD1 matches 9 bases. CDR1 and CDR2 (germline): MDHEN, SYDVKM. The V segment lost 6 bases and the J segment 8 bases; nucleotides outside the gene matches: 4. The CDR3 has 12 amino acids. CDR3 bases: TGTGCCAGCAGACAGGGGGCCGGGGGCTACACCTTC. It encodes CASRQGAGGYTF.

The rearrangement uses TRBV10-3 and TRBJ2-3, with D uncertain. This CDR3 comprises 13 residues. Germline lookup yields CDR1 ENHRY and CDR2 SYGVKD. Trimming shortened V by 3 bases and J by 3 bases, and 7 bases separated the two germline ends. In DNA form, the CDR3 reads TGTGCCATCAGTGATGGGGAAACAGATACGCAGTATTTT. Translation gives CAISDGETDTQYF.

This sequence joins TRBV7-2 and TRBJ1-2; D is possibly TRBD1 (5 bases). The CDR3 has 15 amino acids. Germline V gene sequence: CDR1 SGHTA, CDR2 FQGNSA. The V gene lost 5 bases and the J gene lost 4 bases, with 17 bases spanning the gap. The CDR3 reads CASSPQEGLSYGYTF. CDR3 DNA: TGTGCCAGCAGCCCCCAGGAGGGGCTTAGCTATGGCTACACCTTC.

The V gene is TRBV15, the J gene TRBJ2-3; D not resolved. The germline V and J ends were trimmed by 0 bases and 0 bases, with 7 bases remaining between them. The CDR3 contains 15 residues. Per germline, CDR1 LNHNV and CDR2 YYDKDF (reference sequence). Here the CDR3 reads CATSRDPSSTDTQYF. DNA for the CDR3: TGTGCCACCAGCAGAGATCCCTCTAGCACAGATACGCAGTATTTT. The whole variable domain, filled in from reference TRBV15 and TRBJ2-3, reads DAMVIQNPRYQVTQFGKPVTLSCSQTLNHNVMYWYQQKSSQAPKLLFHYYDKDFNNEADTPDNFQSRRPNTSFCFLDIRSPGLGDTAMYLCATSRDPSSTDTQYFGPGTRLTVL.

Notes on this clone: A junction end diverges from the germline sequence, so it may reflect a read error. The chain is built from TRBV24-1 and TRBJ2-7; possibly TRBD1 for D (5 bases). CDR3 length: 15 amino acids. Germline V CDR1 and CDR2: KGHDR, SFDVKD. Here the CDR3 reads CATSDQTETSSEQYF. In DNA form, the CDR3 reads TGTGCCACCAGTGATCAGACAGAGACCTCCTCCGAGCAGTACTTC.

This clone was found a few times. The V gene is TRBV6-5, the J gene TRBJ2-6; TRBD1 matches at 7 bases. The CDR3 loop spans 13 amino acids. The germline CDR1 and CDR2 sequences are MNHEY and SVGAGI. Trimming at V came to 5 bases and at J to 13 bases, leaving 8 bases not matched to a gene. The CDR3 region has the DNA TGTGCCAGCAGTCATATAGGACAGGCTGTCCTGACTTTC. Its protein product is CASSHIGQAVLTF.

The chain joins TRBV6-1 to TRBJ2-6, with D tentatively TRBD1 (6 bases). Germline V gives CDR1 MNHNS, CDR2 SASEGT. The germline V and J ends were trimmed by 2 bases and 2 bases, with 7 bases remaining between them. The CDR3 totals 15 residues. The chain's CDR3 is CASSEQGTGANVLTF. The CDR3 DNA reads TGTGCCAGCAGTGAACAGGGGACTGGGGCCAACGTCCTGACTTTC.

This chain connects TRBV5-4 to TRBJ2-7; a weak D match, TRBD1 (6 bases). CDR1 is SGHNT, CDR2 YYREEE, per germline (reference sequence). Trimming shortened V by 4 bases and J by 3 bases, and 14 bases separated the two germline ends. There are 14 residues in the CDR3. CDR3 bases: TGTGCCAGCAGCAAAAGAGACAGGAGCTACGAGCAGTACTTC. Amino acid sequence: CASSKRDRSYEQYF. Full variable domain (outside the CDR3, taken from reference TRBV5-4 and TRBJ2-7): ETGVTQSPTHLIKTRGQQVTLRCSSQSGHNTVSWYQQALGQGPQFIFQYYREEENGRGNFPPRFSGLQFPNYSSELNVNALELDDSALYLCASSKRDRSYEQYFGPGTRLTVT.

The chain recombines TRBV28 with TRBJ1-6; no reliable D call. The CDR3 consists of 16 residues. Germline V CDR1 and CDR2: MDHEN, SYDVKM. V shed 5 bases and J shed 7 bases, with 18 bases lying between them. CDR3: CASSNRWAGPNSPLHF. The DNA for the CDR3 is TGTGCCAGCAGTAACCGGTGGGCAGGCCCAAATTCACCCCTCCACTTT.

This chain links TRBV7-8 with TRBJ2-1, with 8 bases that match TRBD1. Germline V gene lookup returns CDR1 SGHVS and CDR2 FQNEAQ. This CDR3 contains 17 residues. Trimming removed 4 bases from V and 0 bases from J; junction bases left unmatched: 8. The DNA for the CDR3 is TGTGCCAGCAGCTCCCAACTGGACAGGGTCTCCTACAATGAGCAGTTCTTC. It is translated as CASSSQLDRVSYNEQFF.

The genes are TRBV9 and TRBJ1-3; D remains unclear. Germline V gene data show CDR1 as SGDLS and CDR2 as YYNGEE. V gave up 4 bases and J gave up 0 bases, with 14 bases separating them. The CDR3 has 16 residues. The CDR3 DNA sequence: TGTGCCAGCAGCCCTCAGACCCTTTCCTCTGGAAACACCATATATTTT. Its protein is CASSPQTLSSGNTIYF.

V is TRBV9 and J is TRBJ1-4; D is undetermined. Germline-derived CDR1 and CDR2 are SGDLS and YYNGEE. The CDR3 length is 15 residues. The V end was cut by 0 bases, the J end by 4 bases, with 10 bases between. The CDR3: CASSVGTFGNEKLFF. DNA for the CDR3: TGTGCCAGCAGCGTAGGGACCTTTGGTAATGAAAAACTGTTTTTT. The full variable domain, completed using reference TRBV9 and TRBJ1-4, is DSGVTQTPKHLITATGQRVTLRCSPRSGDLSVYWYQQSLDQGLQFLIQYYNGEERAKGNILERFSAQQFPDLHSELNLSSLELGDSALYFCASSVGTFGNEKLFFGSGTQLSVL.